A selection of T cell receptor beta chains follows, all from one sample in a study of breast tumors, draining lymph nodes, adjacent tissues. TCRdb processed the multiplex PCR reads anew with MiXCR; each CDR3 protein has one entry. The sample contains under 150,000 distinct CDR3 sequences, around 20% of which appear only once. Sequencing was carried out using axillary lymph node tissue. The source is a female donor with breast cancer. Some clones in this sample may be carry-over from other donors' samples. Each CDR3 is given with its conserved first and last residue. The order of the fields is CDR3 DNA, CDR3 protein, V gene, clone size, J gene, D gene. The D gene is left open where the match is weak. Where a row states a size, it is once, few, many or the class of an expanded clone; other rows omit it.

TGTGCCAGCAGCTTAGACGGACTAGCTTACGAGCAGTACTTC,CASSLDGLAYEQYF,TRBV11-2,many,TRBJ2-7,TRBD2
TGTGCCAGCAGCGGCCGGGACTCCCAAGAGACCCAGTACTTC,CASSGRDSQETQYF,TRBV5-6,few,TRBJ2-5,NA
TGCAGTGCTAGAGATCTCTTGGCGGGAGTGATTACAGATACGCAGTGTTTT,CSARDLLAGVITDTQCF,TRBV20-1,NA,TRBJ2-3,TRBD2
TGTGCCAGTAGCAATGTCTTAGCGGGCCGCACAGATACGCAGTATTTT,CASSNVLAGRTDTQYF,TRBV19,many,TRBJ2-3,TRBD2
TGTGCCAGCAGACCAATAGTGGGGATCACCTACGAGCAGTACTTC,CASRPIVGITYEQYF,TRBV7-9,many,TRBJ2-7,NA
TGTGCCAGCAGCGTAGGAGTTTCATCCTACGAGCAGTACTTC,CASSVGVSSYEQYF,TRBV9,many,TRBJ2-7,NA
TGTGCCAGCAGTTTATACAGCCGGGTTGAGTTC,CASSLYSRVEF,TRBV28,many,TRBJ2-5,NA
TGCAGTGCTAGAGCCTCCGGGAGTAGGGCCTACAATGAGCAGTTCTTC,CSARASGSRAYNEQFF,TRBV20-1,many,TRBJ2-1,NA
TGTGCCACCAGTGATTTTATGGGCCGGAAGCTGTTTTTT,CATSDFMGRKLFF,TRBV24-1,few,TRBJ2-2,NA
TGTGCCAGCAGCTTAGCGGCCGGGACAGACTCCTACGAGCAGTACTTC,CASSLAAGTDSYEQYF,TRBV11-2,many,TRBJ2-7,TRBD1
TGCAGTGCCAGGCCGGCCGGACAGGGCCTCAACGCCGGGGAGCTGTTTTTT,CSARPAGQGLNAGELFF,TRBV20-1,few,TRBJ2-2,TRBD1
TGTGCCACCAGCGGTCAGGGATATAATGAAAAACTGTTTTTT,CATSGQGYNEKLFF,TRBV15,many,TRBJ1-4,NA
TGTGCCAGCAGCTTAGACGAGGAGGGGTTCGGCTACACCTTC,CASSLDEEGFGYTF,TRBV7-6,many,TRBJ1-2,NA
TGCAGTGCTAATAAGGCAGATAGCACAGATACGCAGTATTTT,CSANKADSTDTQYF,TRBV20-1,many,TRBJ2-3,NA
TGTGCCAGCAGTTCCCTCGCCCCCAGGGAGGTAAATGAGCAGTCCTTC,CASSSLAPREVNEQSF,TRBV27,NA,TRBJ2-1,NA
TGTGCCAGCAGCCGGACAGGGCCAAACCATGGCTACACCTTC,CASSRTGPNHGYTF,TRBV28,NA,TRBJ1-2,TRBD1
TGTGCCAGCAGCTTAAGGGGGGTCACAGATACGCAGTATTTT,CASSLRGVTDTQYF,TRBV11-3,many,TRBJ2-3,NA
TGTGCCAGCAGCTTGGGACAGGGAGAGACCCAGTACTTC,CASSLGQGETQYF,TRBV7-8,many,TRBJ2-5,TRBD1
TGTGCCAGCAAAGTACTAGCGGGAGGGGGAGAGACCCAGTACTTC,CASKVLAGGGETQYF,TRBV27,few,TRBJ2-5,TRBD2
TGTGCCAGCAGTGAACGTGACAGCTCTTTCTTCTTC,CASSERDSSFFF,TRBV6-1,many,TRBJ2-1,NA
TGTGCCAGAGGTACAAACACCGGGGAGCTGTTTTTT,CARGTNTGELFF,TRBV7-9,many,TRBJ2-2,NA
TGTGCCAGCAGCCAAAAACAGAACTCTGGAAACACCATATATTTT,CASSQKQNSGNTIYF,TRBV14,few,TRBJ1-3,NA
TGTGCCAGCAGTTACTTGGCAGGTGGGACCTATGGCTACACCTTC,CASSYLAGGTYGYTF,TRBV6-5,many,TRBJ1-2,NA
TGTGCCAGCAGTGAAGCCTCCGGGACAGGTCAAAACATTCAGTACTTC,CASSEASGTGQNIQYF,TRBV6-1,NA,TRBJ2-4,TRBD1
TGCAGTGCAGAACCGAGCGGGAGTGGCTACAATGAGCAGTTCTTC,CSAEPSGSGYNEQFF,TRBV20-1,many,TRBJ2-1,TRBD2
TGCAGTGCTAAAAAAGGGACTAGCGGGAGGCCCTCCTACGAGCAGTACTTC,CSAKKGTSGRPSYEQYF,TRBV20-1,many,TRBJ2-7,TRBD2
TGTGCCAGCAGCTTAGGCAGGGGGCAGGGAAACACCATATATTTT,CASSLGRGQGNTIYF,TRBV7-2,many,TRBJ1-3,TRBD1
TGCGCCAGCAGCATGACCCCCACCGATTCACCCCTCCACTTT,CASSMTPTDSPLHF,TRBV5-1,many,TRBJ1-6,NA
TGCAGCGTTGAAGGAAGCACAGATACGCAGTATTTT,CSVEGSTDTQYF,TRBV29-1,many,TRBJ2-3,NA
TGTGCCAGCAGCCCGGTAGCGGGGGGCTCCTACGAGCAGTACTTC,CASSPVAGGSYEQYF,TRBV27,many,TRBJ2-7,TRBD2
TGTGCCAGCAGCCCTCAAGGGGCAGGGGGTTCTTATGGCTACACCTTC,CASSPQGAGGSYGYTF,TRBV7-2,many,TRBJ1-2,TRBD1
TGTGCCAGCAGCCAAGGTGGGACTAGAAGAGGGGAGCAGTTCTTC,CASSQGGTRRGEQFF,TRBV3-1,NA,TRBJ2-1,TRBD2
TGTGCCAGCATACTGGGAGGGACAGGGGGAGGAAAGACCCAGTACTTC,CASILGGTGGGKTQYF,TRBV28,few,TRBJ2-5,TRBD1
TGCAGTGCTAGAGTCCCAAAGGGGGGGGCTGTATCTGGGCAGTTCTTC,CSARVPKGGAVSGQFF,TRBV20-1,many,TRBJ2-1,NA
TGCGCCAGCAGCCAAGATATCCCCGGGACTAGCGGACAAACCCAAGAGACCCAGTACTTC,CASSQDIPGTSGQTQETQYF,TRBV4-3,many,TRBJ2-5,TRBD2
TGTGCCAGCAGTCCGACTAGCGGGGGCCGGGAGGTCGGGGAGCTGTTTTTT,CASSPTSGGREVGELFF,TRBV28,NA,TRBJ2-2,TRBD2
TGCAGTGCAAAGAAGGGACTAGTCTACAATGAGCAGTTCTTC,CSAKKGLVYNEQFF,TRBV20-1,many,TRBJ2-1,TRBD2
TGTGCCAGCAGCTCCCGGACTAGCGGGATGAATGAGCAGTTCTTC,CASSSRTSGMNEQFF,TRBV4-2,many,TRBJ2-1,TRBD2
TGCAGTGCTATCACACAGGGTGTAATAGGCAATCAGCCCCAGCATTTT,CSAITQGVIGNQPQHF,TRBV20-1,many,TRBJ1-5,NA
TGTGCCAGCAGTGCAAGACAGGGCTCTAATGAAAAACTGTTTTTT,CASSARQGSNEKLFF,TRBV25-1,many,TRBJ1-4,TRBD1
TGTGCCAGCAGCCAGGACCGGGACCGGAACACCGGGGAGCTGTTTTTT,CASSQDRDRNTGELFF,TRBV14,many,TRBJ2-2,NA
TGTGCCAGCAGGGATGGGACATCGAGCTCCTACGAGCAGTACTTC,CASRDGTSSSYEQYF,TRBV2,many,TRBJ2-7,NA
TGTGCCAGCGGCCTCATGTGTGGTCTCTCCTACGAGCAGTACTTC,CASGLMCGLSYEQYF,TRBV5-5,NA,TRBJ2-7,NA
TGTGCCAGCAGCTCCGGGACAGGGCACTATGGCTACACCTTC,CASSSGTGHYGYTF,TRBV6-2/TRBV6-3,NA,TRBJ1-2,TRBD1
TGTGCCAGCTCAGCGACGGACAGGGGGATCACCGGGGAGCTGTTTTTT,CASSATDRGITGELFF,TRBV18,NA,TRBJ2-2,TRBD1
TGTGCCAGCAGACAGCGGACTAGCGGGTACAATGAGCAGTTCTTC,CASRQRTSGYNEQFF,TRBV6-6,many,TRBJ2-1,TRBD2
TGTGCCAGCAGTTTGACTAGCGGGAGTTGGGATTACAATGAGCAGTTCTTC,CASSLTSGSWDYNEQFF,TRBV28,NA,TRBJ2-1,TRBD2
TGTGCCAGCACCCTGGGACGGTCGGGGCAGTTCTTC,CASTLGRSGQFF,TRBV12-3/TRBV12-4,many,TRBJ2-1,NA